Below are 25 T cell receptor beta chains sequenced from a single sample in a study of blood T cell repertoires in COVID-19. The protocol was immunoSEQ multiplex PCR, while the TCRdb copy is restricted to in-frame clones and leaves out a portion. The sample yields around 180,000 clones, about 83% seen once. The sample was PBMCs or T cells enriched from blood (not recorded which). The receptors here all came from a woman aged 25 to 39 who had recovered from COVID-19.

The chain couples TRBV15 to TRBJ2-1, with 12 nucleotides matching TRBD2. The CDR3 length is 15 residues. CDR1 and CDR2 from the germline V gene are LNHNV and YYDKDF (reference sequence). Unmatched junction bases numbered 1, after V lost 0 bases and J lost 7 bases. CDR3 DNA sequence: TGTGCCACCAGCAGAGATACTAGCGGGAGGAATGAGCAGTTCTTC. Its protein product is CATSRDTSGRNEQFF.

This clone has more than one count but fewer than ten. V gene TRBV5-1 combines with J gene TRBJ1-4; D perhaps matches TRBD1 (6 bases). Trimming stripped 7 bases from V and 5 bases from J, with 15 bases between. The CDR3 length is 14 residues. Germline V gene sequence: CDR1 SGHRS, CDR2 YFSETQ. CDR3 coding DNA: TGCGCCAGCTCCAAGGACAGTACCAATGAAAAACTGTTTTTT. Translating it yields CASSKDSTNEKLFF.

Worth noting for this clone: The junction and the germline gene differ at one end; a read error may be behind it. The chain couples TRBV7-7 to TRBJ2-6, with 7 bases fitting TRBD2. Germline CDR1 SSHAT, CDR2 FNYEAQ (reference sequence). The CDR3 runs to 19 residues. The DNA for the CDR3 is TGTGCTAGCAGCTTAGCGAGGCTAGCGGAGAGCTCTGGGGCCAACGTCCTGACTTTC. Amino acid sequence: CASSLARLAESSGANVLTF.

The genes are TRBV9 and TRBJ1-6; TRBD1 might be the D (6 bases). Looked up from germline, CDR1 is SGDLS and CDR2 is YYNGEE. This CDR3 contains 20 residues. V lost 3 bases to trimming and J lost 9 bases, with 31 bases between them. Here the CDR3 DNA reads TGTGCCAGCAGCGGACAGGATTCGATACGTGGTGTCCGGCACAGTTCACCCCTCCACTTT. Protein sequence: CASSGQDSIRGVRHSSPLHF.

The chain carries TRBV29-1 and TRBJ2-7; possible D gene TRBD2, 5 bases. V was pared by 4 bases and J by 2 bases, with 15 bases between. The CDR3 totals 14 residues. CDR1 and CDR2 from the germline V gene are SQVTM and ANQGSEA. The CDR3 coding sequence is TGCAGCGTTGTTTACCTAGCTGAAACCTACGAGCAGTACTTC. This translates into CSVVYLAETYEQYF.

This clone showed up just a few times. J is TRBJ2-7 and V is TRBV29-1, with 7 bases lining up with TRBD2. V lost 0 bases and J lost 9; bases outside the gene matches: 17. This CDR3 is 16 amino acids long. CDR1 is SQVTM, CDR2 ANQGSEA, per germline. CDR3 coding DNA: TGCAGCGTTGAAGACCCTAGCGGATCTCCTACGATGGGGCAGTACTTC. Translation gives CSVEDPSGSPTMGQYF.

The chain joins TRBV2 to TRBJ2-7, with 14 nucleotides matching TRBD2. Trimming at V came to 8 bases and at J to 3 bases, leaving 9 bases not matched to a gene. CDR3 length: 16 residues. From germline, CDR1 is SNHLY and CDR2 FYNNEI. CDR3 region: CASAGLAGAQYYEQYF. CDR3 sequence (DNA): TGTGCCAGCGCGGGACTAGCGGGAGCGCAATACTACGAGCAGTACTTC.

In regard to this clone: Other nucleotide sequences from this sample produce the same CDR3. The genes are TRBV7-9 and TRBJ2-7, with a tentative D call TRBD2 (5 bases). Trimming cost V 2 bases and J 0 bases, with 8 bases left between them. This CDR3 has 14 amino acids. Germline V CDR1 and CDR2: SEHNR, FQNEAQ (reference sequence). The CDR3 nucleotides read TGTGCCAGCAGCTTAACGGGGAGCTCCTACGAGCAGTACTTC. Protein: CASSLTGSSYEQYF.

V is TRBV6-6 and J is TRBJ1-6; tentative D call: TRBD1 (5 bases). There are 15 residues in the CDR3. V lost 6 bases and J 7 bases, leaving 16 bases between the germline ends. The germline V gene has CDR1 MNHNY and CDR2 SVGAGI (reference sequence). CDR3 protein: CASSREGSRNSPLHF. The DNA of the CDR3 is TGTGCCAGCAGCAGGGAGGGTTCGAGAAATTCACCCCTCCACTTT.

This chain links TRBV9 with TRBJ1-4; D is unresolved. The CDR3 is made up of 13 amino acids. In germline, CDR1 is SGDLS, CDR2 YYNGEE. V lost 0 bases to trimming and J lost 7 bases, with 7 bases between them. The CDR3 nucleotides read TGTGCCAGCAGCGTAGCCCCGGGTGAAAAACTGTTTTTT. It is translated as CASSVAPGEKLFF.

V is TRBV6-2 or TRBV6-3 and J is TRBJ2-7; possibly TRBD1 for D (5 bases). V was cut by 5 bases and J by 5 bases, with 7 bases left in between. Germline CDR1 reads MNHEY; CDR2 reads SVGEGT. CDR3 length equals 11 residues. This chain's CDR3 is CASSRGHEQYF. The CDR3 nucleotides read TGTGCCAGCAGTAGGGGTCACGAGCAGTACTTC.

The genes are TRBV5-8 and TRBJ1-4; D gene uncertain. The CDR3 runs to 17 residues. CDR1 and CDR2 from the germline V gene are SGHTS and YDEGEE. Trimming pared 0 bases from V and 5 bases from J, leaving 17 bases between. The CDR3 nucleotides are TGTGCCAGCAGCTTGGTCGTGGGTCCGAAGCGGAATGAAAAACTGTTTTTT. It encodes CASSLVVGPKRNEKLFF.

This chain links TRBV11-3 with TRBJ2-7, with 11 positions matching TRBD2. Germline assignment: CDR1 SGHNT and CDR2 YENEEA. V lost 2 bases and J lost 3; bases outside the gene matches: 0. The CDR3 has 14 residues. In nucleotides, the CDR3 is TGTGCCAGCAGCTTAACTAGCGGGAGCTACGAGCAGTACTTC. As protein: CASSLTSGSYEQYF.

J is TRBJ1-1 and V is TRBV5-1, with a possible D match to TRBD1 (6 bases). Trimming took 1 base from V and 1 from J, leaving 26 bases between them. Germline loops: CDR1 SGHRS, CDR2 YFSETQ. This CDR3 has 20 residues. This CDR3 reads CASSLSSPGTGFMRNTEAFF. The CDR3 DNA is TGCGCCAGCAGCTTGAGTTCCCCTGGAACAGGGTTTATGCGGAACACTGAAGCTTTCTTT. The full variable domain, in which reference TRBV5-1 and TRBJ1-1 provide the parts outside the CDR3, is KAGVTQTPRYLIKTRGQQVTLSCSPISGHRSVSWYQQTPGQGLQFLFEYFSETQRNKGNFPGRFSGRQFSNSRSEMNVSTLELGDSALYLCASSLSSPGTGFMRNTEAFFGQGTRLTVV.

V is TRBV4-1 and J is TRBJ2-7; 7 nucleotides line up with TRBD1. Per germline, CDR1 MGHRA and CDR2 YSYEKL. The CDR3 has 16 amino acids. V gave up 2 bases and J gave up 1 base; unmatched junction bases: 8. CDR3 nucleotide sequence: TGCGCCAGCAGCCAATTAGACAGGGTTGTATCCTACGAGCAGTACTTC. It translates to CASSQLDRVVSYEQYF.

This clone was recorded only once. The V gene is TRBV2, the J gene TRBJ2-1; 10 bases agree with TRBD2. Germline V lookup: CDR1 SNHLY, CDR2 FYNNEI. The CDR3 covers 16 residues. V shed 8 bases and J 3 bases; nucleotides not matched to a gene: 10. CDR3 sequence reads: CASYWKREGGYNEQFF. CDR3 bases: TGTGCCAGCTATTGGAAGCGGGAGGGAGGCTACAATGAGCAGTTCTTC.

This clone was seen only a few times. The chain combines TRBV14 with TRBJ2-5; TRBD2 matches at 7 bases. Germline V CDR1 and CDR2: SGHDN, FVKESK. The CDR3 sequence is 16 residues long. V shed 2 bases and J 4 bases; nucleotides not matched to a gene: 10. CDR3 region: CASSQMAGGYGETQYF. The CDR3 DNA reads as TGTGCCAGCAGCCAAATGGCCGGGGGGTATGGAGAGACCCAGTACTTC.

This clone was counted only a few times. V and J are TRBV28 and TRBJ1-1, with 9 bases that match TRBD1. Per germline, CDR1 MDHEN and CDR2 SYDVKM. The CDR3 is 12 amino acids. Trimming took 5 bases from V and 7 from J; bases not matched to a gene: 2. This CDR3 is CASSLGQGEAFF. The CDR3 region has the DNA TGTGCCAGCAGTCTGGGACAGGGTGAAGCTTTCTTT.

The CDR3 region is CASSFRLAGGGLSYEQYF. Written as DNA, the CDR3 is TGTGCCAGCAGTTTTAGACTAGCGGGAGGGGGACTCTCCTACGAGCAGTACTTC. The genes are TRBV28 and TRBJ2-7; 14 bases align to TRBD2. This CDR3 is 18 amino acids long. V dropped 3 bases and J dropped 0; count of bases not matched to a gene: 7. Germline CDR1 reads MDHEN; CDR2 reads SYDVKM.

The chain is built from TRBV4-2 and TRBJ2-1, with a tentative D call TRBD1 (6 bases). The germline V and J ends were trimmed by 2 bases and 7 bases, with 24 bases remaining between them. Germline V lookup: CDR1 LGHNA, CDR2 YNFKEQ. CDR3 length: 18 amino acids. CDR3 loop: CASSQNHHRVLEANEQFF. In nucleotides, the CDR3 is TGTGCCAGCAGCCAAAATCATCACAGGGTGCTTGAGGCAAATGAGCAGTTCTTC.

This rearrangement joins TRBV10-3 to TRBJ2-5; 9 nucleotides match TRBD1. Germline loops: CDR1 ENHRY, CDR2 SYGVKD. CDR3 length: 15 residues. The V gene end was trimmed by 6 bases and the J gene end by 4 bases; junction bases not matched to a gene: 9. The CDR3 nucleotides read TGTGCCATCAGCGCCGGGACAGGGTCGGGAGAGACCCAGTACTTC. It codes for CAISAGTGSGETQYF.

The chain recombines TRBV10-3 with TRBJ2-7, with no clear D. Trimming pared 3 bases from V and 2 bases from J, leaving 11 bases between. The CDR3 runs to 14 residues. Per the germline V gene, CDR1 is ENHRY and CDR2 is SYGVKD. CDR3 nucleotides: TGTGCCATCAGTGATGTAGGCGGAACCTACGAGCAGTACTTC. Residues: CAISDVGGTYEQYF.

The rearrangement joins TRBV5-6 to TRBJ2-3; 8 bases match TRBD1. V dropped 4 bases and J dropped 11; count of bases not matched to a gene: 12. CDR1 SGHDT and CDR2 YYEEEE come from the germline V gene. The CDR3 covers 14 residues. The CDR3 nucleotides read TGTGCCAGCAGCGCGAACTACGACAGGGGACGGCAGTATTTT. Protein product: CASSANYDRGRQYF.

In DNA form, the CDR3 reads TGTGCCAGCAGTTACTCGAGTAGCGGTTCAACTTACAATGAGCAGTTCTTC. Its protein product is CASSYSSSGSTYNEQFF. The rearrangement links TRBV6-2 or TRBV6-3 to TRBJ2-1; TRBD2 is a possible D gene (6 bases). The germline gives CDR1 MNHEY, CDR2 SVGEGT. This CDR3 comprises 17 residues. Trimming shortened V by 0 bases and J by 4 bases, and 16 bases separated the two germline ends.

The CDR3 here is CASSVDSGETQYF. The CDR3 region has the DNA TGTGCCAGCAGCGTAGATAGCGGAGAGACCCAGTACTTC. This chain links TRBV9 with TRBJ2-5; D is possibly TRBD2 (6 bases). The CDR3 is 13 residues long. Trimming shortened V by 0 bases and J by 4 bases, and 7 bases separated the two germline ends. The germline gives CDR1 SGDLS, CDR2 YYNGEE.